The entry that follows covers one TCR beta chain sequence. Its target is unknown. A second about 7 to 12 cycle PCR used barcoded and J-beta primers. TCRdb re-analysed the 5' RACE reads in MiXCR, keeping a single row per CDR3 protein. The data show about 930,000 distinct CDR3 sequences, almost 30% seen once. The record originates from a study of blood T cells in healthy people across ages. Findings and limits, study-wide: TCR beta diversity per million T cells fell roughly linearly with age. Unsorted PBMCs prevented conclusive naive versus antigen-experienced comparison.

The V end was cut by 6 bases, the J end by 1 base, with 12 bases between. This CDR3 is 14 amino acids long. The sample was also linked to a second study, of T cells of mothers and their children. That study reports: The yield was over 8 million TCR beta CDR3 reads from each mother and a few million from each child.

The TCR originated in a woman aged 40 to 55 in good health. The sequenced sample was blood. The chain recombines TRBV12-3 or TRBV12-4 with TRBJ1-1, with D possibly being TRBD1 (6 bases). This CDR3 reads CASSTQQGNTEAFF. The CDR3 DNA sequence: TGTGCCAGCAGCACCCAACAGGGGAACACTGAAGCTTTCTTT.